These 22 T cell receptor beta chains came from one sample sequenced in a study of T-cell memory formation after mild COVID-19. TCRdb passed the 5' RACE reads through MiXCR, listing each CDR3 protein once. The sample holds about 300,000 distinct CDR3 sequences, roughly 19% seen once. Sequenced sample: PBMCs or a T cell subset sorted from them (not recorded which). The source of these receptors is a young man who had mild COVID-19 (a few samples of this study predate the infection). Cell type and time point are not known.

This clonotype was recorded a few times. V and J are TRBV9 and TRBJ2-5, with TRBD1 identical over 9 bases. Per germline, CDR1 SGDLS and CDR2 YYNGEE. Unmatched junction bases numbered 17, after V lost 3 bases and J lost 5 bases. The CDR3 is made up of 18 amino acids. The CDR3 spells CASSAGDRALDDVETQYF. CDR3 in DNA: TGTGCCAGCAGCGCTGGGGACAGGGCGTTGGATGATGTGGAGACCCAGTACTTC.

This clonotype has a handful of counts. The chain has TRBV4-1 and TRBJ2-3; D unresolved. Trimming removed 1 base from V and 8 bases from J, with 10 bases in between. Germline CDR1 and CDR2: MGHRA and YSYEKL. This CDR3 is built from 13 residues. Here the CDR3 reads CASSQVVRSTQYF. The CDR3 DNA reads as TGCGCCAGCAGCCAAGTGGTGAGGTCTACGCAGTATTTT.

The table lists this clonotype with a few counts. The rearrangement joins TRBV2 to TRBJ2-3; unclear D gene. CDR1 and CDR2 from the germline V gene are SNHLY and FYNNEI. The CDR3 is made up of 11 amino acids. The V end was cut by 8 bases, the J end by 7 bases, with 10 bases between. The CDR3 DNA reads as TGTGCCAGCTGCATTGCAAATACGCAGTATTTT. This codes for CASCIANTQYF.

The chain combines TRBV15 with TRBJ1-2; D possibly corresponds to TRBD1 (6 bases). V lost 3 bases and J lost 8, with 13 bases in between. From germline, CDR1 is LNHNV and CDR2 YYDKDF (reference sequence). The CDR3 covers 13 residues. The CDR3 DNA follows: TGTGCCACCAGCAGGGGGGCCCTGGAGGGCTACACCTTC. This gives the protein CATSRGALEGYTF.

The chain employs TRBV7-2 and TRBJ2-5; D gene unclear. Germline values: CDR1 SGHTA, CDR2 FQGNSA. V lost 7 bases, J lost 5 bases, and 17 bases lay in between. The length of the CDR3 is 14 residues. The CDR3 here is CASKSWAPVETQYF. The DNA of the CDR3 is TGTGCCAGCAAGTCTTGGGCCCCCGTGGAGACCCAGTACTTC.

This CDR3 reads CASSFDSALNYGYTF. CDR3 DNA: TGTGCCAGCAGTTTTGACAGCGCCCTTAACTATGGCTACACCTTC. The chain uses TRBV6-2 or TRBV6-3 and TRBJ1-2, with D perhaps TRBD1 (5 bases). This CDR3 contains 15 residues. V was cut by 4 bases and J by 1 base, with 13 bases left in between. Germline CDR1 reads MNHEY; CDR2 reads SVGEGT.

CDR3 in amino acids: CASSLGLGDYEQYV. The CDR3 DNA reads as TGTGCCAGCAGCTTAGGCTTAGGGGACTACGAGCAGTACGTC. The chain employs TRBV7-2 and TRBJ2-7, with D possibly being TRBD1 (5 bases). The CDR3 length is 14 residues. Germline V gene lookup returns CDR1 SGHTA and CDR2 FQGNSA. The V and J ends lost 1 base and 3 bases respectively, with 10 bases between them.

This clonotype was counted a few times. The rearrangement joins TRBV3-1 to TRBJ1-2; D is unresolved. CDR3 length: 14 amino acids. Germline lookup yields CDR1 LGHDT and CDR2 YNNKEL (reference sequence). The V end was cut by 1 base, the J end by 1 base, with 7 bases between. CDR3 sequence reads: CASSQGRINYGYTF. In nucleotides, the CDR3 is TGTGCCAGCAGCCAAGGGCGGATTAACTATGGCTACACCTTC.

This clonotype was observed once. The chain joins TRBV5-8 to TRBJ1-2; a possible D gene is TRBD1 (6 bases). The V end lost 3 bases, the J end lost 4 bases, and 13 bases lay between the germline ends. The germline V gene has CDR1 SGHTS and CDR2 YDEGEE. The CDR3 is made up of 14 amino acids. The chain's CDR3 is CASSSQAGAYGYTF. The DNA for the CDR3 is TGTGCCAGCAGCTCCCAGGCAGGGGCCTATGGCTACACCTTC. Using reference TRBV5-8 and TRBJ1-2 for the parts outside the CDR3, the full variable domain is EAGVTQSPTHLIKTRGQQATLRCSPISGHTSVYWYQQALGLGLQFLLWYDEGEERNRGNFPPRFSGRQFPNYSSELNVNALELEDSALYLCASSSQAGAYGYTFGSGTRLTVV.

The rearrangement links TRBV11-2 to TRBJ2-6; no firm D call. CDR1 and CDR2 from the germline V gene are SGHAT and FQNNGV. The CDR3 loop spans 17 amino acids. The V end was cut by 4 bases, the J end by 0 bases, with 13 bases between. The CDR3 protein is CASSSGIVLSGANVLTF. CDR3 sequence (DNA): TGTGCCAGCAGCTCAGGTATTGTGCTCTCTGGGGCCAACGTCCTGACTTTC.

This clonotype was picked up a small number of times. V usage is TRBV5-1 and J usage is TRBJ1-4, with 10 bases fitting TRBD1. The V gene end was trimmed by 7 bases and the J gene end by 0 bases; junction bases not matched to a gene: 3. Per the germline V gene, CDR1 is SGHRS and CDR2 is YFSETQ. The CDR3 covers 15 residues. For the CDR3, the DNA is TGCGCCAGCGGACAGGGGGACACAACTAATGAAAAACTGTTTTTT. Its translation is CASGQGDTTNEKLFF. Full variable domain (missing parts from reference TRBV5-1 and TRBJ1-4): KAGVTQTPRYLIKTRGQQVTLSCSPISGHRSVSWYQQTPGQGLQFLFEYFSETQRNKGNFPGRFSGRQFSNSRSEMNVSTLELGDSALYLCASGQGDTTNEKLFFGSGTQLSVL.

This clonotype was seen at least ten times. J is TRBJ1-5 and V is TRBV20-1; the D gene is possibly TRBD1 (5 bases). The CDR3 covers 13 residues. Germline-derived CDR1 and CDR2 are DFQATT and SNEGSKA (reference sequence). Trimming left V 3 bases short and J 2 bases short, with 8 bases between. CDR3 sequence reads: CSARGHGNQPQHF. CDR3 nucleotides: TGCAGTGCTAGGGGGCACGGCAATCAGCCCCAGCATTTT.

The chain employs TRBV9 and TRBJ1-1; 7 nucleotides match TRBD1. Germline CDR1 and CDR2: SGDLS and YYNGEE. This CDR3 is built from 15 residues. Trimming removed 0 bases from V and 2 bases from J; junction bases left unmatched: 4. The CDR3 coding sequence is TGTGCCAGCAGCGTAGGGAGGGACAGAAACACTGAAGCTTTCTTT. It encodes CASSVGRDRNTEAFF.

The genes are TRBV5-1 and TRBJ2-3; TRBD1 aligns across 10 bases. V lost 4 bases to trimming and J lost 7 bases; unmatched junction nucleotides: 6. The length of the CDR3 is 14 residues. The germline V gene encodes CDR1 SGHRS and CDR2 YFSETQ. Written as DNA, the CDR3 is TGCGCCAGCAGCGGCGGGACAGGGGTCCATACGCAGTATTTT. It codes for CASSGGTGVHTQYF.

This clonotype was counted only a few times. The chain recombines TRBV7-9 with TRBJ1-2; unclear D gene. Trimming shortened V by 7 bases and J by 6 bases, and 6 bases separated the two germline ends. The CDR3 is 10 residues long. CDR1 and CDR2 from the germline V gene are SEHNR and FQNEAQ (reference sequence). CDR3 protein: CASIGDGYTF. CDR3 DNA: TGTGCCAGCATTGGGGATGGCTACACCTTC.

This clonotype was seen only a few times. The chain is built from TRBV6-1 and TRBJ2-5; D is unresolved. V was cut by 2 bases and J by 8 bases, with 15 bases left in between. The CDR3 is 14 residues long. Per the germline V gene, CDR1 is MNHNS and CDR2 is SASEGT. In nucleotides, the CDR3 is TGTGCCAGCAGTGAAAGTGTTTCGGTAACCACCCAGTACTTC. This codes for CASSESVSVTTQYF.

This clonotype occurred a few times. The chain recombines TRBV5-1 with TRBJ1-2, with 8 bases lining up with TRBD1. This CDR3 comprises 15 residues. With V trimmed by 4 bases and J by 5 bases, 10 bases remained unmatched. Germline lookup yields CDR1 SGHRS and CDR2 YFSETQ. The CDR3 loop is CASSPDRGAPYGYTF. The CDR3 nucleotides read TGCGCCAGCAGCCCCGACAGGGGCGCGCCTTATGGCTACACCTTC.

In its sample, this clonotype was seen a few times. The chain combines TRBV6-2 or TRBV6-3 with TRBJ1-1; D not certain. V was pared by 6 bases and J by 1 base, with 0 bases between. Per germline, CDR1 MNHEY and CDR2 SVGEGT. The CDR3 is made up of 10 amino acids. For the CDR3, the DNA is TGTGCCAGCAGGAACACTGAAGCTTTCTTT. This translates into CASRNTEAFF.

This clonotype has a handful of counts. This chain joins TRBV20-1 and TRBJ2-2, with D possibly TRBD2 on 6 matching bases. The CDR3 length is 13 residues. Germline V CDR1 and CDR2: DFQATT, SNEGSKA (reference sequence). The V end was cut by 3 bases, the J end by 5 bases, with 10 bases between. The CDR3 nucleotides are TGCAGTGCTAGGGCCGCGGGGACCGGGGAGCTGTTTTTT. Its protein is CSARAAGTGELFF.

The chain combines TRBV20-1 with TRBJ2-1; 8 positions match TRBD2. Trimming removed 3 bases from V and 4 bases from J; junction bases left unmatched: 8. CDR1 DFQATT and CDR2 SNEGSKA come from the germline V gene (reference sequence). This CDR3 is built from 15 residues. DNA of the CDR3: TGCAGTGCTAGCCGAGCGGGGGCCTCTTACAATGAGCAGTTCTTC. Translating it yields CSASRAGASYNEQFF.

This chain joins TRBV10-2 and TRBJ2-7; D tentatively reads TRBD1 or TRBD2 (5 bases each). The germline V gene has CDR1 WSHSY and CDR2 SAAADI. This CDR3 is 13 amino acids long. Between the trimmed V and J ends, which lost 2 bases and 2 bases, there was a span of 7 bases. DNA of the CDR3: TGCGCCAGCAGTGAGGAGGGACCCTACGAGCAGTACGTC. This codes for CASSEEGPYEQYV.

In this sample, this clonotype turned up a few times. This sequence joins TRBV7-3 and TRBJ2-5; no clear D gene. In germline, CDR1 is SGHTA, CDR2 FQGTGA. Between the trimmed V and J ends, which lost 5 bases and 5 bases, there was a span of 12 bases. The CDR3 has 13 amino acids. The CDR3 DNA follows: TGTGCCAGCAGCGCCGCCCCCAAGGAGACCCAGTACTTC. It translates to CASSAAPKETQYF.